This entry is about one T cell receptor (beta chain). Its target is not known. These data come from a study of cytomegalovirus exposure and HLA in healthy donors. The overall study: Prior work identified more than 90 million unique TCR beta sequences in some 180 million T cells. Roughly four fifths of several hundred genotyped donors fell in the Caucasian-associated ancestry cluster. Study results and limitations: In a later analysis, TCR beta V- and J-gene trimming showed a link to a missense DCLRE1C variant.

Vbeta (60) and Jbeta (13) primers were used in the PCR. Produced via immunoSEQ multiplex PCR; TCRdb's table is partial and in-frame only. The sample carries around 120,000 clones, 80% to 90% recorded once. This CDR3 has 13 residues. Trimming shortened V by 0 bases and J by 4 bases, and 7 bases separated the two germline ends. Germline loops: CDR1 SGHDT, CDR2 YYEEEE. The material sequenced was PBMCs. The rearrangement uses TRBV5-6 and TRBJ1-1; D not resolved. The sequence was obtained from a middle-aged man in good health and CMV-seronegative. The CDR3 nucleotides are TGTGCCAGCAGCTTGGGAGGAGTCACTGAAGCTTTCTTT. Its protein is CASSLGGVTEAFF.